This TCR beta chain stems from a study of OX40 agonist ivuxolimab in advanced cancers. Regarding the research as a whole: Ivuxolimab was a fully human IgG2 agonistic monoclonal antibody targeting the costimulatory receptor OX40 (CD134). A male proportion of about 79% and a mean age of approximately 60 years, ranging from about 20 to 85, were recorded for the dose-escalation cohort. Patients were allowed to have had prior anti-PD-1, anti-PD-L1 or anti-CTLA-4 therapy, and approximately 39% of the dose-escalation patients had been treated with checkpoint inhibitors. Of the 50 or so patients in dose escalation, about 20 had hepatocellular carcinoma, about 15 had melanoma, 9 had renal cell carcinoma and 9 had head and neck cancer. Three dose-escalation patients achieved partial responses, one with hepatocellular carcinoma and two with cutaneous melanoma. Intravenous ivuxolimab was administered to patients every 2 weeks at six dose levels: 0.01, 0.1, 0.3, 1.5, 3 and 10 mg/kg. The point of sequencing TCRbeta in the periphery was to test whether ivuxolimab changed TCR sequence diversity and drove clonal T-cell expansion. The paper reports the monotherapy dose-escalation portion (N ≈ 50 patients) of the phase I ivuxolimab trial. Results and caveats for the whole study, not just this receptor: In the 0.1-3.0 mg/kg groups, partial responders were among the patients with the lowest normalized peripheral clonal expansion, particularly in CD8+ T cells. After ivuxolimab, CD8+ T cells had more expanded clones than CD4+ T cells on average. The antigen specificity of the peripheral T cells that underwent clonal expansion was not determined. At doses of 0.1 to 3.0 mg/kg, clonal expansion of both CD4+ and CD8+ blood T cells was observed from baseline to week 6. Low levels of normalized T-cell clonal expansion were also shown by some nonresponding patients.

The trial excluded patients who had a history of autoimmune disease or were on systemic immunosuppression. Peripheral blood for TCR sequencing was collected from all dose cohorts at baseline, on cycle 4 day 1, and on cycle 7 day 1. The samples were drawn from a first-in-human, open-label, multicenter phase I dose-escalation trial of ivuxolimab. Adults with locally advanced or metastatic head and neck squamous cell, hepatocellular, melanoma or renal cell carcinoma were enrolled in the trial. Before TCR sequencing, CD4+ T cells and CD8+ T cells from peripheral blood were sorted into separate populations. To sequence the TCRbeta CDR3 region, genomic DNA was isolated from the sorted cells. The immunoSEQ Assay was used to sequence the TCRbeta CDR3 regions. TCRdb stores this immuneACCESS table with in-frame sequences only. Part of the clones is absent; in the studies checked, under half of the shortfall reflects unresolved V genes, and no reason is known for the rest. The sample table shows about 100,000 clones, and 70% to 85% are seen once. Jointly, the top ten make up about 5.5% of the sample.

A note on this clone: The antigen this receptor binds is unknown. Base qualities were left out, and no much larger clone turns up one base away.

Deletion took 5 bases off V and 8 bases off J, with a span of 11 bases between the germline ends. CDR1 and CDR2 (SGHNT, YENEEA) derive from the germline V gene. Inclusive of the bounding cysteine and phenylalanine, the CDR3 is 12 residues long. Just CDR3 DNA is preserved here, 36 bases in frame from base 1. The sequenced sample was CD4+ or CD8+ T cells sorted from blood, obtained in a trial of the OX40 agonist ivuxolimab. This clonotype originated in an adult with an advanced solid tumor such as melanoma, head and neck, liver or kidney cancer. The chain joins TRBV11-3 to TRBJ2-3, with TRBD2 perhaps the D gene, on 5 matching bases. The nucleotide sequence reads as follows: TGTGCCAGCAGCCAAGCACGGGGTACGCAGTATTTT. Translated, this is CASSQARGTQYF.